The T cell receptor (beta chain) under discussion was sequenced for a study of T cell responses to AZD1222 COVID-19 vaccine. Across the whole study: Second-dose schedules of about 4 or about 12 weeks were combined. Broader study findings: Receipt of two AZD1222 doses was followed by a rise in Spike-specific TCR breadth and depth. Samples come after the peak T cell response, not at day 14. The donors showed a predominance of white British ancestry and of females, with possible underestimation of clonal diversity.

As concerns this clone: What it binds is not known.

The repertoire was sequenced with immunoSEQ multiplex PCR; TCRdb's copy has only in-frame clones and lacks some. The sample contains roughly 170,000 clones, 90% of which appear only once. Germline CDR1 PRHDT, CDR2 FYEKMQ (reference sequence). CDR3 length equals 16 residues. V shed 0 bases and J shed 2 bases, with 11 bases lying between them. The chain combines TRBV13 with TRBJ2-4; tentative D call: TRBD1 (6 bases). The sample consisted of peripheral blood, taken on day 0 of AZD1222 vaccination. The TCR comes from an adult in good health. The CDR3 spells CASSLGAGDPKNIQYF. The CDR3 DNA sequence: TGTGCCAGCAGCTTAGGTGCAGGGGACCCCAAAAACATTCAGTACTTC. Full variable domain (outside the CDR3, taken from reference TRBV13 and TRBJ2-4): AAGVIQSPRHLIKEKRETATLKCYPIPRHDTVYWYQQGPGQDPQFLISFYEKMQSDKGSIPDRFSAQQFSDYHSELNMSSLELGDSALYFCASSLGAGDPKNIQYFGAGTRLSVL.